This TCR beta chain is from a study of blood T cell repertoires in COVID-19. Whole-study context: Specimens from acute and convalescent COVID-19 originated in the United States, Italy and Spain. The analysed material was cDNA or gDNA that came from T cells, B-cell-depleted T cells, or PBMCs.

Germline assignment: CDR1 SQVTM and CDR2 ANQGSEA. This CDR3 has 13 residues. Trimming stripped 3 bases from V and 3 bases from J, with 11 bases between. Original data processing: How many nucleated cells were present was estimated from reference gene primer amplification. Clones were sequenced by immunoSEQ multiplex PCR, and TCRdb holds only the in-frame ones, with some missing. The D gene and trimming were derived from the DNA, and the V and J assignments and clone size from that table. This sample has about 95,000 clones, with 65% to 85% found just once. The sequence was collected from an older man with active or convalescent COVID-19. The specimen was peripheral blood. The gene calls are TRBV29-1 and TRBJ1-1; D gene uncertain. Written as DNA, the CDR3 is TGCAGCGTTGACCGGGGATCGGACACTGAAGCTTTCTTT. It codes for CSVDRGSDTEAFF. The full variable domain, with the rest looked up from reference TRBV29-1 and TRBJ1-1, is SAVISQKPSRDICQRGTSLTIQCQVDSQVTMMFWYRQQPGQSLTLIATANQGSEATYESGFVIDKFPISRPNLTFSTLTVSNMSPEDSSIYLCSVDRGSDTEAFFGQGTRLTVV.